The rows below give T cell receptor beta chains drawn from one sample of a study of T cells after somatic rescue of genetic block. Clones were read by immunoSEQ multiplex PCR, and TCRdb kept only the in-frame ones, dropping some. The table shows around 57,000 clones, with approximately 96% occurring only once. The specimen was peripheral blood mononuclear cells (PBMCs). These receptors all come from a child in the first two years of life. CDR3s include the opening cysteine and the closing phenylalanine or tryptophan. D genes are given only for firm matches. Part of the rows lack a size; the others show once, few, many or a class for expanded clones.

TRBJ1-2 | TRBV14 | 14 | - | - | TGTGCCAGCAGCCAAAGTTCGGGGGACTATGGCTACACCTTC | CASSQSSGDYGYTF
TRBJ1-6 | TRBV15 | 17 | - | - | TGTGCCACCAGCAGAGGGACAAAAAACTCCTATAATTCACCCCTCCACTTT | CATSRGTKNSYNSPLHF
TRBJ1-1 | TRBV29-1 | 14 | few | - | TGCAGCGTTGAAGGGTCGTCCGGGGCCACTGAAGCTTTCTTT | CSVEGSSGATEAFF
TRBJ2-5 | TRBV10-3 | 13 | - | - | TGTGCCAGCCTTCGGGTCTTGGGGGGGACCCAGTACTTC | CASLRVLGGTQYF
TRBJ2-7 | TRBV28 | 10 | - | - | TGTGCCAGGCCGACCTACGAGCAGTACTTC | CARPTYEQYF
TRBJ2-6 | TRBV7-9 | 19 | - | - | TGTGCCAGCAGCTTAGCGGGGCGACAGTCTTTTCTGGGGGCCAACGTCCTGACTTTC | CASSLAGRQSFLGANVLTF
TRBJ2-3 | TRBV27 | 13 | - | TRBD2 | TGTGCCAGCAGTCCGCATGGGGGAGGGACGCAGTATTTT | CASSPHGGGTQYF
TRBJ2-5 | TRBV6-1 | 11 | - | - | TGTGCCAGTAGACACCAAGAGACCCAGTACTTC | CASRHQETQYF
TRBJ1-2 | TRBV5-1 | 13 | - | - | TGCGCCAGCAGCTTGGGGCCTAACTATGGCTACACCTTC | CASSLGPNYGYTF
TRBJ2-1 | TRBV19 | 17 | - | TRBD2 | TGTGCCAGTAGTAGGGCCCTAGCGGGAGGGCCCCTTAATGAGCAGTTCTTC | CASSRALAGGPLNEQFF
TRBJ2-2 | TRBV9 | 16 | once | - | TGTGCCAGCAGCGTAGAATGGGCAGGACGAACCGGGGAGCTGTTTTTT | CASSVEWAGRTGELFF
TRBJ2-7 | TRBV29-1 | 13 | - | TRBD1 | TGCAGCGCTTGGACAGGGGGGAACTACGAGCAGTACTTC | CSAWTGGNYEQYF
TRBJ1-3 | TRBV6-1 | 13 | - | - | TGTGCCAGCAGTCCACCTCCTGGAAACACCATATATTTT | CASSPPPGNTIYF
TRBJ1-5 | TRBV10-3 | 13 | - | - | TGTGCCATCAGTGAGTACAGCAATCAGCCCCAGCATTTT | CAISEYSNQPQHF
TRBJ2-7 | TRBV5-4 | 14 | - | TRBD2 | TGTGCCAGCAGCCTAAGCGGGACCAACTACGAGCAGTACTTC | CASSLSGTNYEQYF
TRBJ2-7 | TRBV5-1 | 13 | - | TRBD1 | TGCGCCAGCAGCCCGGACAGGGGGTCCGAGCAGTACTTC | CASSPDRGSEQYF
TRBJ1-1 | TRBV27 | 16 | once | TRBD1 | TGTGCCAGCAGTTTGGCAGGGGGAATCATGAACACTGAAGCTTTCTTT | CASSLAGGIMNTEAFF
TRBJ2-2 | TRBV30 | 12 | - | - | TGTGCCTGGAGTAGCCTCTCCGGGGAGCTGTTTTTT | CAWSSLSGELFF
TRBJ2-2 | TRBV5-8 | 17 | - | TRBD1 | TGTGCCAGCAGCACCGGGACAGGGGCCCTAAACACCGGGGAGCTGTTTTTT | CASSTGTGALNTGELFF
TRBJ2-7 | TRBV5-1 | 13 | - | TRBD2 | TGCGCCAGCTTAGCGGGAGGGCCTTACGAGCAGTACTTC | CASLAGGPYEQYF
TRBJ2-2 | TRBV4-1 | 16 | - | - | TGCGCCAGCAGCCATCAATCCGGGCCCAACACCGGGGAGCTGTTTTTT | CASSHQSGPNTGELFF
TRBJ1-4 | TRBV7-9 | 15 | - | TRBD1 | TGTGCCAGCAGCGCCGGGACAGGGGGAGGGAGAAAACTGTTTTTT | CASSAGTGGGRKLFF
TRBJ2-7 | TRBV18 | 15 | - | - | TGTGCCAGCTCACCAGACGGGACGCAAACCTACGAGCAGTACTTC | CASSPDGTQTYEQYF
TRBJ2-1 | TRBV7-9 | 16 | - | - | TGTGCCAGCAGCTTAAGCTGGGGGGTCCGGGGGAATGAGCAGTTCTTC | CASSLSWGVRGNEQFF
TRBJ2-5 | TRBV5-1 | 12 | - | - | TGCGCCAGCAGCTTCTACCAAGAGACCCAGTACTTC | CASSFYQETQYF
TRBJ2-7 | TRBV28 | 13 | - | - | TGTGCCAGCAGTTTATTCTCACACTACGAGCAGTACTTC | CASSLFSHYEQYF
TRBJ1-2 | TRBV25-1 | 13 | once | TRBD1 | TGTGCCAGCAGAGGACAGGGGGGCTATGGCTACACCTTC | CASRGQGGYGYTF
TRBJ2-7 | TRBV6-1 | 11 | - | TRBD1 | TGTGCCAGCAGGACAGGGTACGAGCAGTACTTC | CASRTGYEQYF
TRBJ2-3 | TRBV11-2 | 15 | - | - | TGTGCCAGCAGCCCCGTCCGGAGAAGCACAGATACGCAGTATTTT | CASSPVRRSTDTQYF
TRBJ2-7 | TRBV10-3 | 15 | - | - | TGTGCCATCGCCCCTAGCGCAGAAAGATCGGGCGAGCAGTACTTC | CAIAPSAERSGEQYF
TRBJ1-6 | TRBV7-9 | 15 | - | - | TGTGCCAGCAGCTTAGGGACTCCATATAATTCACCCCTCCACTTT | CASSLGTPYNSPLHF
TRBJ1-6 | TRBV5-6 | 14 | - | - | TGTGCCAGCAGCTTGTGTCAGGGGAATTCACCCCTCCACTTT | CASSLCQGNSPLHF
TRBJ2-7 | TRBV5-8 | 16 | - | TRBD2 | TGTGCCAGCAGCTTGGACGGGGGACTAAATTCCTACGAGCAGTACTTC | CASSLDGGLNSYEQYF
TRBJ2-1 | TRBV4-3 | 16 | - | - | TGCGCCAGCAGCCTAGCAAGAGGGAGAGTCTACAATGAGCAGTTCTTC | CASSLARGRVYNEQFF
TRBJ1-2 | TRBV20-1 | 11 | - | - | TGCAGTGCTAGTGCAGGGGATGGCTACACCTTC | CSASAGDGYTF
TRBJ1-1 | TRBV6-5 | 13 | once | - | TGTGCCAGCAGGCCCGCGTTGAACACTGAAGCTTTCTTT | CASRPALNTEAFF
TRBJ2-1 | TRBV18 | 15 | - | TRBD2 | TGTGCCAGCTCGTCGGAGCGGGGCTCCTACAATGAGCAGTTCTTC | CASSSERGSYNEQFF
TRBJ1-2 | TRBV6-1 | 14 | - | TRBD1 | TGTGCCAGCAGTGGGACAGGGGGCGGCTATGGCTACACCTTC | CASSGTGGGYGYTF
TRBJ2-1 | TRBV13 | 15 | - | TRBD2 | TGTGCCAGCAGCTTTCGGCGGGAGGGCTCGAATGAGCAGTTCTTC | CASSFRREGSNEQFF
TRBJ1-3 | TRBV28 | 14 | - | - | TGTGCCAGCAGCACTCAAAGGCCTGGAAACACCATATATTTT | CASSTQRPGNTIYF
TRBJ2-3 | TRBV5-8 | 11 | few | - | TGTGCCAGCAGCGCCACAGATACGCAGTATTTT | CASSATDTQYF
TRBJ2-7 | TRBV7-8 | 13 | - | TRBD1 | TGTGCCAGCAGACTGACAGGGTTCGGCGAGCAGTACTTC | CASRLTGFGEQYF
TRBJ2-5 | TRBV5-4 | 13 | - | - | TGTGCCAGCAGCTTGTACGGCCGAGAGACCCAGTACTTC | CASSLYGRETQYF
TRBJ2-5 | TRBV28 | 15 | - | TRBD1 | TGTGCCAGCAGGCTCTTTGGGACAGGACAAGAGACCCAGTACTTC | CASRLFGTGQETQYF
TRBJ2-2 | TRBV2 | 16 | once | - | TGTGCCAGCAGCGCTTCCCTAGTTAAAAGGACCGGGGAGCTGTTTTTT | CASSASLVKRTGELFF
TRBJ1-4 | TRBV6-5 | 15 | - | - | TGTGCCAGCAGCCGGACGGTTACAACTAATGAAAAACTGTTTTTT | CASSRTVTTNEKLFF
TRBJ1-1 | TRBV19 | 13 | few | - | TGTGCCAGTAGGAACGAGATGAACACTGAAGCTTTCTTT | CASRNEMNTEAFF